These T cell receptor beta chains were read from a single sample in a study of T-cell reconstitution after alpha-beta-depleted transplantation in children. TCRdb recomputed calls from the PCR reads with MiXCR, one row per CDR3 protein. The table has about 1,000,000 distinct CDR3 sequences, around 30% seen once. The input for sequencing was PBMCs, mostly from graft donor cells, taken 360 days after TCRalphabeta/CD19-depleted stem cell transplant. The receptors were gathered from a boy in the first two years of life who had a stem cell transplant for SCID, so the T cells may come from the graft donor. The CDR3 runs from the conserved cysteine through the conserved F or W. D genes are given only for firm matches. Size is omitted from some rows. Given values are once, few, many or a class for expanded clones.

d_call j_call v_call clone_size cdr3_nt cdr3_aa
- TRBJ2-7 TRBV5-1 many TGCGCCAGCAGCTTGGTGGGAGGAGGTTCCTACGAGCAGTACTTC CASSLVGGGSYEQYF
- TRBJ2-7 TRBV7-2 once TGTGCCAGCAGCCTCCCGTATAACACCTACGAGCAGTACTTC CASSLPYNTYEQYF
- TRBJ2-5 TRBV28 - TGTGCCAGCAGCCATAACCGGGACAAGGAAGAGACCCAGTACTTC CASSHNRDKEETQYF
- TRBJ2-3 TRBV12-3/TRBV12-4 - TGTGCCAGCAGTTTGGGGCGCGACGTTAGCACAGATACGCAGTATTTT CASSLGRDVSTDTQYF
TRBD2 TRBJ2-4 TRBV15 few TGTGCCACCAGCAGAGAACAAGCGGGGGCAGCCAAAAACATTCAGTACTTC CATSREQAGAAKNIQYF
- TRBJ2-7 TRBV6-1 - TGTGCCAGCGAAAGCAGGGAAACCTACGAGCAGTACTTC CASESRETYEQYF
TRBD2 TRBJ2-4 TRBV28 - TGTGCCAGCAGTTTACAGACGGGGGGAGGAGCCAAAAACATTCAGTACTTC CASSLQTGGGAKNIQYF
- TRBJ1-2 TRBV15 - TGTGCCACCAGCAGGAAGACGGTTTATGGCTACACCTTC CATSRKTVYGYTF
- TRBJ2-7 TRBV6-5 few TGTGCCAGCAGTTACTCGAACGGACTGTACTCCTACGAGCAGTACTTC CASSYSNGLYSYEQYF
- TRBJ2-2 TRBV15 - TGTGCCACCAGCAGAGATTTTCTAGGGAGCACCGGGGAGCTGTTTTTT CATSRDFLGSTGELFF
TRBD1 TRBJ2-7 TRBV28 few TGTGCCAGCAGAACCAGGGGGATATCCTACGAGCAGTACTTC CASRTRGISYEQYF
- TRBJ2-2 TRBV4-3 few TGCGCCAGCAGCCAAGATGGGGGGCTGGTGGGGACCGGGGAGCTGTTTTTT CASSQDGGLVGTGELFF
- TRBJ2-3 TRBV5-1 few TGCGCCAGCAGCCAGAGCACAGATACGCAGTATTTT CASSQSTDTQYF
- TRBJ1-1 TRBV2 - TGTGCCAGCAGTGAACAGCTGAACACTGAAGCTTTCTTT CASSEQLNTEAFF
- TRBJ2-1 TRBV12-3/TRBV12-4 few TGTGCCAGCACGAGACGAGGGGGGCGCGATGAGCAGTTCTTC CASTRRGGRDEQFF
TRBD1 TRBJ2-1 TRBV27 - TGTGCCAGCACTAACCCCCCAGCGAGGTCAGGGGGCCTGTTCTTC CASTNPPARSGGLFF
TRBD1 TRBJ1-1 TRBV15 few TGTGCCACCAGCCCCCAGGGGGGAAAGGGAACTGAAGCTTTCTTT CATSPQGGKGTEAFF
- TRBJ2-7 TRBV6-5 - TGTGCCAGCAGTTCCATTAGCCCTACTAGTTCCTACGAGCAGTACTTC CASSSISPTSSYEQYF
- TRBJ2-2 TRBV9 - TGTGCCAGCACCCAGGGTGCGGCCGGGGAGCTGTTTTTT CASTQGAAGELFF
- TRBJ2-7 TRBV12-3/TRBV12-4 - TGTGCCAGCAGTTCTGGCCACTTCTACGAGCAGTACTTC CASSSGHFYEQYF
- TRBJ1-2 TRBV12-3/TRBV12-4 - TGTGCCAGCAGTTTTGGGGCTCTCTATGGCTACACCTTC CASSFGALYGYTF
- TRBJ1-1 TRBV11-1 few TGTGCCAGCAGCTTACGGATTAATAACCTTAGGGGGGGAGACACTGAAGCTTTCTTT CASSLRINNLRGGDTEAFF
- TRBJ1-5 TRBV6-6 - TGTGCCAGCAGTTGGGAGGGGCAGCCCCAGCATTTT CASSWEGQPQHF
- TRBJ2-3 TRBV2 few TGTGCCAGCAGTGATGGTGCCGGAGATACGCAGTATTTT CASSDGAGDTQYF
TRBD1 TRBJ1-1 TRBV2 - TGTGCCAGCAGGGAAACAGGGGATACGATTGAAGCTTTCTTT CASRETGDTIEAFF
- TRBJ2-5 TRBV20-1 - TGCAGTGCTAGAGAAGAAGGGTTGAAGACCCAGTACTTC CSAREEGLKTQYF
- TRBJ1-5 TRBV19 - TGTGCCAGTAGTAACGCAGGGTGGAATCAGCCCCAGCATTTT CASSNAGWNQPQHF
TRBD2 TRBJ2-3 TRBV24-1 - TGTGCCACCGGAAAATTAGCGGGGACCACAGATACGCAGTATTTT CATGKLAGTTDTQYF
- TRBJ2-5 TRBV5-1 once TGCGCCAGCAGCGCGGAGGGGGGTACCCAAGAGACCCAGTACTTC CASSAEGGTQETQYF
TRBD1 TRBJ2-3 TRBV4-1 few TGCGCCAGCAGCCCAGGACAGGGGCTGAGCACAGATACGCAGTATTTT CASSPGQGLSTDTQYF
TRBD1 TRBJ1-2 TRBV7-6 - TGTGCCAGCAGTCCCTCGGACAGGGGTGGGGGCTACACCTTC CASSPSDRGGGYTF
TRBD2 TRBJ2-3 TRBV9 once TGTGCCAGCAGCGTTGAAGGTTTTGGCGGGGGAACAGATACGCAGTATTTT CASSVEGFGGGTDTQYF
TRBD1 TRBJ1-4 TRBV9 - TGTGCCAGCAGCCCTTCGGACAGGGGAGTTTTATTTGGTGAAAAACTGTTTTTT CASSPSDRGVLFGEKLFF
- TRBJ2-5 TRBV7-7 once TGTGCCAGCAGCTTAGTTGTAGTAGAGACCCAGTACTTC CASSLVVVETQYF
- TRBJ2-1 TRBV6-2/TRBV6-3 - TGTGCCAGCACTCCTCCCTCACAGGAGGGGATATACAATGAGCAGTTCTTC CASTPPSQEGIYNEQFF
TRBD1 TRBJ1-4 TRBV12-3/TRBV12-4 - TGTGCCAGCAGTGTAGCCACAGGGGGCGGGGAAAAACTGTTTTTT CASSVATGGGEKLFF
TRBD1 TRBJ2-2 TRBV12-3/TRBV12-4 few TGTGCCAGCATTGTGCCGGGACAGGGGCTTCCCGGGGAGCTGTTTTTT CASIVPGQGLPGELFF
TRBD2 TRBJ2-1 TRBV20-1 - TGCAGTGCCCCCCCAGCGGGGGCCTACAATGAGCAGTTCTTC CSAPPAGAYNEQFF